This TCR beta chain was sequenced during a study of blood T cell repertoires in COVID-19. Background on the study: PBMCs, B-cell-depleted T cells, or T cells were the source of the cDNA or gDNA that made up the material.

Study processing details: Reference gene primer amplification yielded estimated nucleated cell counts. The table came from immunoSEQ multiplex PCR; TCRdb's copy has only in-frame clones and leaves some out. Clone size and V and J calls were adopted from that table, with D and trimming inferred from the DNA. The repertoire holds approximately 250,000 clones, with more than 75% as singletons. Germline CDR1 reads LGHNT; CDR2 reads FRNRAP. With 8 bases clipped from V and 7 bases from J, the junction kept 10 bases outside the gene matches. This CDR3 region has 14 residues. This sequence joins TRBV12-5 and TRBJ2-1; TRBD1 agrees at 8 bases. The specimen sequenced was peripheral blood. The TCR was taken from a woman aged 60-75 years who had recovered from COVID-19. The CDR3 is CASWDAGGSNEQFF. The CDR3 DNA reads as TGTGCTAGTTGGGATGCAGGGGGCTCAAATGAGCAGTTCTTC.